This TCR beta chain appears in the sequencing data of a study of T cell responses to AZD1222 COVID-19 vaccine. Study as a whole: Investigators merged groups given second doses at roughly 4 or roughly 12 weeks.

Repertoires were generated with immunoSEQ multiplex PCR, while TCRdb's copy carries only in-frame clones and drops some. The sample includes about 100,000 clones, about 89% seen only once; the top ten take 16%. Study outcomes and limitations: Spike as a whole was targeted by vaccine-associated CD4 TCRs, dominant at 160-218 and 743-854. It should be noted that donors were predominantly white British and more often female, and clonal diversity was possibly underestimated. Spike-specific TCR breadth and depth were elevated following two AZD1222 doses.

This CDR3 is 18 amino acids long. Germline values: CDR1 SEHNR, CDR2 FQNEAQ (reference sequence). V trimming: 4 bases; J trimming: 6 bases; junction bases outside the gene matches: 19. Concerning this clone: What it binds is not known.

The sample here was peripheral blood, taken on day 0 of AZD1222 vaccination. J is TRBJ2-5 and V is TRBV7-9, with 8 bases aligning to TRBD2. The TCR was taken from an adult in good health. Written as DNA, the CDR3 is TGTGCCAGCAGCTCAAGAGCGGCAACGGGAGGGCCTCAGAAGACCCAGTACTTC. Protein sequence: CASSSRAATGGPQKTQYF. The full variable domain, with the rest looked up from reference TRBV7-9 and TRBJ2-5, is DTGVSQNPRHKITKRGQNVTFRCDPISEHNRLYWYRQTLGQGPEFLTYFQNEAQLEKSRLLSDRFSAERPKGSFSTLEIQRTEQGDSAMYLCASSSRAATGGPQKTQYFGPGTRLLVL.